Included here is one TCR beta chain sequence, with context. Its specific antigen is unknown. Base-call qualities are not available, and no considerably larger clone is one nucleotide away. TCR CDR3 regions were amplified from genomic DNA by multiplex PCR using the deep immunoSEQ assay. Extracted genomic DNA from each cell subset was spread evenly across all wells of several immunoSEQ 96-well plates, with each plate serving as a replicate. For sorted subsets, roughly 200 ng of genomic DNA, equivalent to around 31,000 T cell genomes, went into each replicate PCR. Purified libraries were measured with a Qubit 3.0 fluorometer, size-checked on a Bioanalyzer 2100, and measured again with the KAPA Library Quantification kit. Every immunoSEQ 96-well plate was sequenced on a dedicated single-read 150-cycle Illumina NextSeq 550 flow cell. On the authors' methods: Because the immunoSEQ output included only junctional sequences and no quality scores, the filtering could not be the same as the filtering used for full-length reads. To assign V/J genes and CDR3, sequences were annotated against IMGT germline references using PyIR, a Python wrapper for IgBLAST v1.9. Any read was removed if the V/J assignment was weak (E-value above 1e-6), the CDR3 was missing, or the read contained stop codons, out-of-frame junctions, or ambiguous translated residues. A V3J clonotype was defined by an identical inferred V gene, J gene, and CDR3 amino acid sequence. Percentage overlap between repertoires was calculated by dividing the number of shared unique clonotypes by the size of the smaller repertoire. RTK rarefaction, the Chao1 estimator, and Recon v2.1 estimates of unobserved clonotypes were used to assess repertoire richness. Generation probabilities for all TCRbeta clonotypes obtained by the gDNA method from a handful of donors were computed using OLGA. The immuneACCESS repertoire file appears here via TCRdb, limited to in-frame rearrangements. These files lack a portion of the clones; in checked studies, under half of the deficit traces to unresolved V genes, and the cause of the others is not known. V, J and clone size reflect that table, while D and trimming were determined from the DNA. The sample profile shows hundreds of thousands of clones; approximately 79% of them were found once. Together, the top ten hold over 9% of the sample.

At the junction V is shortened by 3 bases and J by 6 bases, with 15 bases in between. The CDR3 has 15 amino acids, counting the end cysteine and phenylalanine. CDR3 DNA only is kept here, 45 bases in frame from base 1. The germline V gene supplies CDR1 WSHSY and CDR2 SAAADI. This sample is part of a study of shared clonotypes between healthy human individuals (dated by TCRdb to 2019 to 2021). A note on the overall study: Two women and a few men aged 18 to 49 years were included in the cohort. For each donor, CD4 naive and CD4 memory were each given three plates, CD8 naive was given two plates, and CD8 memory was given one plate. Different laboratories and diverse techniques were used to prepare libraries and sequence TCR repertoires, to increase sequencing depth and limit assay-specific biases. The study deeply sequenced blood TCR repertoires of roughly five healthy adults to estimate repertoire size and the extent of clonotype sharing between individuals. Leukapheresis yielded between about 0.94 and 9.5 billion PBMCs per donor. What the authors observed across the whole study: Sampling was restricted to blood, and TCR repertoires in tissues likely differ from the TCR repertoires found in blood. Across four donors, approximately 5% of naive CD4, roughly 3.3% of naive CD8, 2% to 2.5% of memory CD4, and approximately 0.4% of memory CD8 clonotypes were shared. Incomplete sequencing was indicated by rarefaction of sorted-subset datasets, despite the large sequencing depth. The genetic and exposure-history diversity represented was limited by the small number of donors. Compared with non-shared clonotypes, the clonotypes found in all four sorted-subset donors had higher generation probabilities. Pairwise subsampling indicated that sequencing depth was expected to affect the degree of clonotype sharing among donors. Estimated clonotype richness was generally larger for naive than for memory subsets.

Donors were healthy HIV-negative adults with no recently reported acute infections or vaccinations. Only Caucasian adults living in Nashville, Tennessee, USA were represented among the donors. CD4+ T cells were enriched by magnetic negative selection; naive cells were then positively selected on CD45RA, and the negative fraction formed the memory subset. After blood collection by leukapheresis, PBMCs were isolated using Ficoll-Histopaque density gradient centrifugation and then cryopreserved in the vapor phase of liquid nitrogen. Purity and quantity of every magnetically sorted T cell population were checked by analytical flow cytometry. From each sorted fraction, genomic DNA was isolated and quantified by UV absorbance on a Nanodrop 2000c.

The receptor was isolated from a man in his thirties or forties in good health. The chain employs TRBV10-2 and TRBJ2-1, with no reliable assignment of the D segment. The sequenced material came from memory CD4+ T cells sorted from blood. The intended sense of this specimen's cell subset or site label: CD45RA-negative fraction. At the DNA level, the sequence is TGCGCCAGCAGTGACGAGGTGGCCTCTGCCAATGAGCAGTTCTTC. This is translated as CASSDEVASANEQFF.